One sample yielded the 31 T cell receptor beta chains listed below, sequenced in a study of beta chain features in type 1 diabetes. Expressed TCRB transcripts were sequenced because the isolated RNA had all been reverse transcribed beforehand. Method: immunoSEQ multiplex PCR; TCRdb's copy keeps in-frame clones and lacks some. The sample lists 450,000 or so clones; about an eighth were seen once. Sequencing was performed on naive CD4+ T cells from blood. These receptors were taken from a woman aged 18-30 years in good health.

This clone was seen a few times. The rearrangement uses TRBV4-2 and TRBJ2-7, with D perhaps TRBD2 (6 bases). The CDR3 is 16 amino acids. From germline, CDR1 is LGHNA and CDR2 YNFKEQ. With 6 bases removed from V and 4 bases from J, the gap between germline ends came to 22 bases. This chain's CDR3 is CASRHIGAGRGYEQYF. The DNA of the CDR3 is TGTGCCAGCAGGCACATCGGTGCCGGGAGAGGGTACGAGCAGTACTTC.

This clone has only a few counts. This chain links TRBV4-3 with TRBJ2-1; TRBD2 matches at 8 bases. The CDR3 sequence is 13 residues long. V shed 4 bases, J shed 9 bases, and the junction held 5 bases outside the gene matches. Per the germline V gene, CDR1 is LGHNA and CDR2 is YSLEER. The DNA for the CDR3 is TGCGCCAGCAGCCCCGCGGGAGGTCTTGAGCAGTTCTTC. Translated: CASSPAGGLEQFF.

J is TRBJ2-7 and V is TRBV28; D is ambiguous. Germline-derived CDR1 and CDR2 are MDHEN and SYDVKM. The CDR3 spans 14 residues. Between the trimmed V and J ends, which lost 1 base and 3 bases, there was a span of 10 bases. CDR3 DNA sequence: TGTGCCAGCAGTTTATTCGGATCAGACTACGAGCAGTACGTC. It yields the protein CASSLFGSDYEQYV.

J is TRBJ1-5 and V is TRBV2; 10 nucleotides match TRBD1. Germline assignment: CDR1 SNHLY and CDR2 FYNNEI. The CDR3 has 15 residues. V lost 6 bases to trimming and J lost 5 bases; unmatched junction nucleotides: 7. CDR3 sequence reads: CASRAWTGGDQPQHF. CDR3 DNA: TGTGCCAGCAGGGCCTGGACAGGGGGAGATCAGCCCCAGCATTTT.

Only a few counts were recorded for this clone. V gene TRBV18 combines with J gene TRBJ2-5; D could derive from TRBD1 or TRBD2 (5 bases each). The V end lost 2 bases, the J end lost 0 bases, and 13 bases lay between the germline ends. The CDR3 totals 16 residues. Germline V gene sequence: CDR1 KGHSH, CDR2 LQKENI. This chain's CDR3 is CASSPGDRPYQETQYF. The CDR3 region has the DNA TGTGCCAGCTCACCAGGGGACCGTCCGTACCAAGAGACCCAGTACTTC.

Regarding this clone: The same CDR3 is also encoded by other DNA sequences in this sample. This chain joins TRBV9 and TRBJ2-5, with a weak D call TRBD2 (6 bases). Germline assignment: CDR1 SGDLS and CDR2 YYNGEE. The CDR3 spans 13 residues. V lost 2 bases to trimming and J lost 4 bases, with 9 bases between them. Here the CDR3 reads CASSVRLGETQYF. The CDR3 DNA follows: TGTGCCAGCAGCGTGAGACTAGGAGAGACCCAGTACTTC.

The rearrangement links TRBV4-2 to TRBJ2-3, with D unclear. The CDR3 has 15 residues. V lost 0 bases, J lost 2 bases, and 9 bases lay in between. Germline values: CDR1 LGHNA, CDR2 YNFKEQ. The CDR3 reads CASSQDRADTDTQYF. CDR3 in DNA: TGTGCCAGCAGCCAAGATCGTGCGGACACAGATACGCAGTATTTT.

The table lists this clone with a few counts. The rearrangement uses TRBV29-1 and TRBJ2-3; D ambiguous. CDR3 length: 12 amino acids. Germline V gene lookup returns CDR1 SQVTM and CDR2 ANQGSEA. With 7 bases removed from V and 1 base from J, the gap between germline ends came to 9 bases. The CDR3 coding sequence is TGCAGCGCCGTCCCGGGCACAGATACGCAGTATTTT. This sequence encodes CSAVPGTDTQYF.

This clone was seen a handful of times. This chain uses TRBV28 with TRBJ2-7; tentatively, D is TRBD2 (5 bases). CDR3 length: 10 residues. Trimming stripped 8 bases from V and 6 bases from J, with 8 bases between. Germline V CDR1 and CDR2: MDHEN, SYDVKM. CDR3 nucleotides: TGTGCCAGCCTCGGGGTCGAGCAGTACTTC. Amino acids: CASLGVEQYF.

This clone has just a few counts. The V gene is TRBV5-1, the J gene TRBJ1-3, with unresolved D. Trimming cost V 0 bases and J 0 bases, with 10 bases left between them. CDR1 and CDR2 (germline): SGHRS, YFSETQ. CDR3 length: 16 residues. The DNA for the CDR3 is TGCGCCAGCAGCTTGGTTGGACGGCTCTCTGGAAACACCATATATTTT. Protein: CASSLVGRLSGNTIYF.

The CDR3 sequence: CASSLVTKGSPLHF. The CDR3 coding sequence is TGTGCCAGCAGCTTAGTTACGAAAGGATCACCCCTCCACTTT. The V call is TRBV7-9, the J call TRBJ1-6; unclear D gene. V gave up 1 base and J gave up 10 bases, with 11 bases separating them. The CDR3 totals 14 residues. Germline loops: CDR1 SEHNR, CDR2 FQNEAQ (reference sequence).

The rearrangement links TRBV29-1 to TRBJ2-3; D may be TRBD2 (5 bases). Trimming removed 4 bases from V and 2 bases from J, with 10 bases in between. Germline CDR1 is SQVTM and CDR2 is ANQGSEA. The CDR3 runs to 13 residues. This CDR3 reads CSVVSAHTDTQYF. The CDR3 DNA reads as TGCAGCGTTGTTAGCGCCCACACAGATACGCAGTATTTT.

This clone was detected a few times. The chain recombines TRBV4-3 with TRBJ2-3; D is unclear. The CDR3 consists of 14 residues. The germline V gene encodes CDR1 LGHNA and CDR2 YSLEER. The V gene lost 5 bases and the J gene lost 6 bases, with 15 bases spanning the gap. CDR3 DNA: TGCGCCAGCAGCTTACAGTTCAAGACGGATACGCAGTATTTT. Residues: CASSLQFKTDTQYF.

V usage is TRBV5-1 and J usage is TRBJ2-6; D gene ambiguous. Trimming took off 4 bases at V and 0 bases at J, with 8 bases between the two ends. The germline V gene has CDR1 SGHRS and CDR2 YFSETQ. CDR3 length equals 15 residues. The CDR3 region is CASSQQASGANVLTF. DNA of the CDR3: TGCGCCAGCAGCCAGCAGGCCTCTGGGGCCAACGTCCTGACTTTC.

V usage is TRBV10-3 and J usage is TRBJ2-7; TRBD2 is a possible D gene (5 bases). Between the trimmed V and J ends, which lost 3 bases and 3 bases, there was a span of 6 bases. CDR1 and CDR2 from the germline V gene are ENHRY and SYGVKD. This CDR3 is built from 12 residues. CDR3 nucleotide sequence: TGTGCCATCAGTGAAGGAGGCTACGAGCAGTACTTC. Translating it yields CAISEGGYEQYF.

This clone was picked up a small number of times. The chain carries TRBV7-2 and TRBJ2-1; D assignment may be TRBD1 or TRBD2 (5 bases each). Germline V lookup: CDR1 SGHTA, CDR2 FQGNSA. V was trimmed by 5 bases and J by 4 bases, leaving 12 bases between them. The CDR3 is 14 residues long. This chain's CDR3 is CASSRGAAYNEQFF. CDR3 sequence (DNA): TGTGCCAGCAGCAGGGGAGCGGCTTACAATGAGCAGTTCTTC. Using reference TRBV7-2 and TRBJ2-1 for the parts outside the CDR3, the full variable domain is GAGVSQSPSNKVTEKGKDVELRCDPISGHTALYWYRQSLGQGLEFLIYFQGNSAPDKSGLPSDRFSAERTGGSVSTLTIQRTQQEDSAVYLCASSRGAAYNEQFFGPGTRLTVL.

This clone turned up a few times. The J gene is TRBJ2-3, the V gene TRBV5-1; D is uncertain. V was shortened by 0 bases and J by 2 bases, with 10 bases between the two germline ends. The CDR3 loop spans 15 amino acids. CDR1 is SGHRS and CDR2 is YFSETQ in the germline V gene. CDR3 region: CASSLVGFDTDTQYF. The CDR3 coding sequence is TGCGCCAGCAGCTTGGTTGGATTTGACACAGATACGCAGTATTTT. Full variable domain (remainder filled in from reference TRBV5-1 and TRBJ2-3): KAGVTQTPRYLIKTRGQQVTLSCSPISGHRSVSWYQQTPGQGLQFLFEYFSETQRNKGNFPGRFSGRQFSNSRSEMNVSTLELGDSALYLCASSLVGFDTDTQYFGPGTRLTVL.

The chain recombines TRBV4-3 with TRBJ2-7; D gene unclear. V shed 0 bases and J shed 2 bases, with 11 bases lying between them. Germline CDR1 and CDR2: LGHNA and YSLEER. This CDR3 contains 15 residues. The DNA of the CDR3 is TGCGCCAGCAGCCAAGATTTGCGGCTAGCCTACGAGCAGTACTTC. Translating it yields CASSQDLRLAYEQYF.

This clone turned up a few times. The V and J genes are TRBV7-2 and TRBJ1-2, with TRBD1 matching over 9 bases. Germline V CDR1 and CDR2: SGHTA, FQGNSA. This CDR3 has 15 residues. V lost 5 bases and J lost 2; bases outside the gene matches: 6. The CDR3 coding sequence is TGTGCCAGCAGCCCCGGACAGGGGCAAAACTATGGCTACACCTTC. Amino acids: CASSPGQGQNYGYTF.

This clone was observed a few times. V gene TRBV2 combines with J gene TRBJ2-1; 7 positions agree with TRBD2. Germline values: CDR1 SNHLY, CDR2 FYNNEI. This CDR3 has 15 residues. Germline trimming cut 6 bases from V and 2 bases from J; bases unmatched to any gene: 7. DNA of the CDR3: TGTGCCAGCAGACTTGGACTAGTCCCCTACAATGAGCAGTTCTTC. It is translated as CASRLGLVPYNEQFF.

V gene TRBV10-3 combines with J gene TRBJ1-2; D possibly corresponds to TRBD1 (6 bases). There are 13 residues in the CDR3. From germline, CDR1 is ENHRY and CDR2 SYGVKD. The germline V and J ends were trimmed by 3 bases and 4 bases, with 9 bases remaining between them. This CDR3 reads CAISDRGPYGYTF. As DNA, the CDR3 is TGTGCCATCAGTGACAGGGGACCCTATGGCTACACCTTC.

Worth noting for this clone: The sample carries other DNA sequences with the same CDR3. The rearrangement uses TRBV5-1 and TRBJ2-3, with D hard to call. From germline, CDR1 is SGHRS and CDR2 YFSETQ. The CDR3 is 13 residues long. Trimming took off 0 bases at V and 1 base at J, with 3 bases between the two ends. The DNA of the CDR3 is TGCGCCAGCAGCTTGGTTGGCACAGATACGCAGTATTTT. Amino acid sequence: CASSLVGTDTQYF.

V usage is TRBV5-6 and J usage is TRBJ2-3; TRBD1 matches at 9 bases. This CDR3 has 14 residues. Unmatched junction bases numbered 1, after V lost 4 bases and J lost 1 base. Germline V gene sequence: CDR1 SGHDT, CDR2 YYEEEE. The DNA for the CDR3 is TGTGCCAGCAGCGGGACAGGGCGCACAGATACGCAGTATTTT. Its protein product is CASSGTGRTDTQYF.

The rearrangement uses TRBV2 and TRBJ2-3; D is perhaps TRBD2 (5 bases). V was shortened by 6 bases and J by 13 bases, with 11 bases between the two germline ends. In germline, CDR1 is SNHLY, CDR2 FYNNEI. This CDR3 has 10 amino acids. In DNA form, the CDR3 reads TGTGCCAGCAGGGACTCACGGGAGTATTTT. The encoded protein is CASRDSREYF.

Only a few counts were recorded for this clone. This chain uses TRBV7-2 with TRBJ2-1; D is undetermined. Germline CDR1 reads SGHTA; CDR2 reads FQGNSA. This CDR3 spans 15 amino acids. V lost 0 bases and J lost 0, with 6 bases in between. The CDR3 loop is CASSLAAVSYNEQFF. The CDR3 DNA is TGTGCCAGCAGCTTAGCGGCAGTCTCCTACAATGAGCAGTTCTTC.

This clone was detected only a few times. The chain combines TRBV4-3 with TRBJ1-2; 9 positions match TRBD1. This CDR3 contains 12 residues. Germline CDR1 and CDR2: LGHNA and YSLEER. V was clipped by 6 bases and J by 8 bases; unmatched bases: 4. Written as DNA, the CDR3 is TGCGCCAGCAGAAGGACAGGGGAGGGCTACACCTTC. Residues: CASRRTGEGYTF.

This clone has only a few counts. This sequence joins TRBV5-6 and TRBJ2-7; TRBD1 might be the D (5 bases). Trimming pared 3 bases from V and 2 bases from J, leaving 15 bases between. Germline CDR1 and CDR2: SGHDT and YYEEEE. This CDR3 spans 15 amino acids. CDR3 residues: CASSSLRGRTYEQYF. As DNA, the CDR3 is TGTGCCAGCAGCTCCCTAAGGGGCAGGACCTACGAGCAGTACTTC.

This chain joins TRBV29-1 and TRBJ1-3, with D perhaps TRBD1 (5 bases). Germline assignment: CDR1 SQVTM and CDR2 ANQGSEA. The CDR3 has 15 residues. The V end was cut by 4 bases, the J end by 2 bases, with 15 bases between. Here the CDR3 reads CSVGNRFSAGNTIYF. CDR3 nucleotide sequence: TGCAGCGTTGGGAACAGGTTTTCAGCTGGAAACACCATATATTTT.

The chain recombines TRBV5-1 with TRBJ2-1; TRBD2 aligns across 7 bases. This CDR3 has 14 amino acids. V shed 0 bases and J 5 bases; nucleotides not matched to a gene: 2. The germline V gene has CDR1 SGHRS and CDR2 YFSETQ. The CDR3, as DNA: TGCGCCAGCAGCTTGGAGCTAGCGGACAATGAGCAGTTCTTC. It specifies CASSLELADNEQFF.

The J gene is TRBJ2-5, the V gene TRBV9, with 7 positions matching TRBD2. V was clipped by 0 bases and J by 7 bases; unmatched bases: 6. Germline V gives CDR1 SGDLS, CDR2 YYNGEE. The CDR3 is 14 amino acids. CDR3 amino acids: CASSVVSGDVTQYF. CDR3 bases: TGTGCCAGCAGCGTAGTGAGCGGGGACGTGACCCAGTACTTC.

The rearrangement joins TRBV9 to TRBJ1-1, with D hard to call. V was shortened by 1 base and J by 1 base, with 8 bases between the two germline ends. The CDR3 is made up of 14 amino acids. Germline loops: CDR1 SGDLS, CDR2 YYNGEE. CDR3 sequence (DNA): TGTGCCAGCAGCGTACAGATCCAGAACACTGAAGCTTTCTTT. This sequence encodes CASSVQIQNTEAFF. The complete variable domain, with remaining parts taken from reference TRBV9 and TRBJ1-1, reads DSGVTQTPKHLITATGQRVTLRCSPRSGDLSVYWYQQSLDQGLQFLIQYYNGEERAKGNILERFSAQQFPDLHSELNLSSLELGDSALYFCASSVQIQNTEAFFGQGTRLTVV.